The rows below give T cell receptor beta chains drawn from one sample of a study of siplizumab effects on memory and regulatory T cells. Assay used: immunoSEQ multiplex PCR; TCRdb lists only in-frame clones, some missing. The sample records around 97,000 clones, about 94% being singletons. The sample taken for sequencing was non-Treg CD4+ T cells sorted from blood. The receptors stem from a human donor in good health. Both conserved end residues are trimmed from each CDR3.

j_call v_call cdr3_aa
TRBJ2-5 TRBV5-1 ASSLEPYQETQY
TRBJ2-3 TRBV11-2 ASTPGPAGTQY
TRBJ2-3 TRBV7-3 ASSFSGIGGRGTDTQY
TRBJ2-4 TRBV30 AWSLQTIAKNIQY
TRBJ1-3 TRBV28 ASSLMSRGLSGNTIY
TRBJ2-7 TRBV19 ASSIHHLAGFGVSSYEQY
TRBJ1-1 TRBV4-1 ASGLSSRGKGTEAF
TRBJ2-2 TRBV27 ASVGANTGELF
TRBJ2-5 TRBV4-2 ASSRGEGQETQY
TRBJ1-2 TRBV18 ASSLIDRGRPDGYT
TRBJ2-1 TRBV30 AWSVLRKGGDEQF
TRBJ1-5 TRBV4-1 ASSHPISNQPQH
TRBJ2-1 TRBV7-9 ASSDKSGVDNEQF
TRBJ2-2 TRBV4-2 ASSQEWQGYTGELF
TRBJ1-1 TRBV6-6 ASSYSGANTEAF
TRBJ2-3 TRBV18 ASSPQGTGLFTDTQY
TRBJ2-7 TRBV28 ASNFDRVASREQY
TRBJ2-7 TRBV19 ASSPSGTGAYEQY